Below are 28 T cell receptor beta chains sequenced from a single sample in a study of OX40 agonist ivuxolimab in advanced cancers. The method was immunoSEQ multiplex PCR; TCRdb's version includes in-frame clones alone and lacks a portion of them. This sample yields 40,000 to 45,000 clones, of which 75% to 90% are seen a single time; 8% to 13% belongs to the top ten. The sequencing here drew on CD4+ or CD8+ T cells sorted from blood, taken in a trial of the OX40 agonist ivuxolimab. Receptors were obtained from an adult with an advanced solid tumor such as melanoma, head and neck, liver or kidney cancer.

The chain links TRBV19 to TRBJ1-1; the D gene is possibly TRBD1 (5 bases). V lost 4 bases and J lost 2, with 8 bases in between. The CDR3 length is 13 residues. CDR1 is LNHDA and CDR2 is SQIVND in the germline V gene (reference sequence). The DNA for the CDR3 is TGTGCCAGTAGTACAGGGATAAACACTGAAGCTTTCTTT. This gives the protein CASSTGINTEAFF.

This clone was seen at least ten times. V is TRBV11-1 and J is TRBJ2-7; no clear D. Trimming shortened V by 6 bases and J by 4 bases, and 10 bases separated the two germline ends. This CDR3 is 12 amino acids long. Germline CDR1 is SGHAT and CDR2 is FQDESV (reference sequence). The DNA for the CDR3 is TGTGCCAGCAGTACCCCCCCTTACGAGCAGTACTTC. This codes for CASSTPPYEQYF.

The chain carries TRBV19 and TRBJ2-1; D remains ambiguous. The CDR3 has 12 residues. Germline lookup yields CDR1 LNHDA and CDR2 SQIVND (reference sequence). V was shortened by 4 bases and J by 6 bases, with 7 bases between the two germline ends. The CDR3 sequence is CASSKGTNEQFF. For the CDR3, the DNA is TGTGCCAGTAGTAAAGGTACCAATGAGCAGTTCTTC.

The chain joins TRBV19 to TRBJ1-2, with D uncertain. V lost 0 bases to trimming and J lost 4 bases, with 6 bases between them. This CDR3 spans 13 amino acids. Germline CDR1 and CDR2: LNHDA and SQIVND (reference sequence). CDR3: CASSIEQTYGYTF. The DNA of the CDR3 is TGTGCCAGTAGTATAGAACAGACCTATGGCTACACCTTC.

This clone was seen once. The CDR3 here is CASSLGSLASTNEQFF. The CDR3 coding sequence is TGTGCCAGCAGCTTGGGTTCACTAGCGAGTACGAATGAGCAGTTCTTC. V gene TRBV5-4 combines with J gene TRBJ2-1; 7 bases fit TRBD2. The germline V gene has CDR1 SGHNT and CDR2 YYREEE (reference sequence). The junction had 10 bases not matched to a gene; V was cut back by 0 bases and J by 7 bases. The CDR3 consists of 16 residues.

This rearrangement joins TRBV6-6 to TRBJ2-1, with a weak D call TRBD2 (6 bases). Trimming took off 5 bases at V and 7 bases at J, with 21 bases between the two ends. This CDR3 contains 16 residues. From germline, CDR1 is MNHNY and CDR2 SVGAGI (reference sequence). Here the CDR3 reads CASSRGAAEGKNEQFF. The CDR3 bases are TGTGCCAGCAGTCGCGGGGCAGCGGAGGGGAAGAATGAGCAGTTCTTC.

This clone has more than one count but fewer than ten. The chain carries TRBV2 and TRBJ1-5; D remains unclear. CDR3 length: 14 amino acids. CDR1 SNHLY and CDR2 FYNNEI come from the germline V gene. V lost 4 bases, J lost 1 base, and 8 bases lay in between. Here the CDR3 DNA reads TGTGCCAGCAGTGGGTTTAGCAGCAATCAGCCCCAGCATTTT. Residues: CASSGFSSNQPQHF. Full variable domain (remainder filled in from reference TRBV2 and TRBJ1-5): EPEVTQTPSHQVTQMGQEVILRCVPISNHLYFYWYRQILGQKVEFLVSFYNNEISEKSEIFDDQFSVERPDGSNFTLKIRSTKLEDSAMYFCASSGFSSNQPQHFGDGTRLSIL.

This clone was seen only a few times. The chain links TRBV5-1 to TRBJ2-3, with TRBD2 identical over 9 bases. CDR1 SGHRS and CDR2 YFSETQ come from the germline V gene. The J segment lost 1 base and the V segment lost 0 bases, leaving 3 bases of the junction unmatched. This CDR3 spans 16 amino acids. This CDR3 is CASSLGPSGGTDTQYF. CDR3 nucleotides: TGCGCCAGCAGCTTGGGTCCTAGCGGGGGCACAGATACGCAGTATTTT.

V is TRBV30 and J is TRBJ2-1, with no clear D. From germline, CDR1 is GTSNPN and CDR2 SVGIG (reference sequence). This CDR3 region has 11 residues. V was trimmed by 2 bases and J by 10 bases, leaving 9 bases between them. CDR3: CAWSLGNEQFF. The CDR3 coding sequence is TGTGCCTGGAGTCTGGGCAACGAGCAGTTCTTC.

The CDR3 DNA follows: TGTGCCAGTAGTAGTCTCGCAGGGGGTGGCGAGCAGTACTTC. Translating gives CASSSLAGGGEQYF. This sequence joins TRBV19 and TRBJ2-7; 7 bases match TRBD1. The CDR3 covers 14 residues. Germline CDR1 reads LNHDA; CDR2 reads SQIVND (reference sequence). V lost 4 bases, J lost 6 bases, and 9 bases stayed unmatched.

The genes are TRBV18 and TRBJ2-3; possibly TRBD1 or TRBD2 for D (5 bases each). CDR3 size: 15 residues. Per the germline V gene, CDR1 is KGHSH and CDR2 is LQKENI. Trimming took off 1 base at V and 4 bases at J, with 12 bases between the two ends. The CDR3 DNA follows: TGTGCCAGCTCACCACGGTCCGGGGCACCAGATACGCAGTATTTT. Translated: CASSPRSGAPDTQYF.

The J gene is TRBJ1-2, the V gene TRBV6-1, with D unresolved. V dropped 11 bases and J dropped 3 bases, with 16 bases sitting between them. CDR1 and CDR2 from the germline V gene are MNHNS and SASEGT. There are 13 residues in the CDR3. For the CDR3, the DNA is TGTGCCGGCAAGACGGACGGGGACTATGGCTACACCTTC. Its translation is CAGKTDGDYGYTF.

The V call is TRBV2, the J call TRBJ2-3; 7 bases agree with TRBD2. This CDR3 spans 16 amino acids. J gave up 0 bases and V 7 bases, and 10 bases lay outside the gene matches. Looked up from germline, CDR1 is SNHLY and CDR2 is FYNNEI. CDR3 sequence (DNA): TGTGCCAGCAACCCCCTACTAGCGCTCAGCACAGATACGCAGTATTTT. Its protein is CASNPLLALSTDTQYF.

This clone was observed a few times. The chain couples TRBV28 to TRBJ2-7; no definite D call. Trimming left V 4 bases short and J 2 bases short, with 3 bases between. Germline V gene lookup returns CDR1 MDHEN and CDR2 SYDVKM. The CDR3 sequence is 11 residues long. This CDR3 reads CASSSTYEQYF. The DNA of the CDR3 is TGTGCCAGCAGTTCGACCTACGAGCAGTACTTC.

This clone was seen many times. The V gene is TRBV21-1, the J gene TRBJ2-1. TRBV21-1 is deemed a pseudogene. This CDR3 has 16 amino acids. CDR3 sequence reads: CASSTLRGTTYNEQFF. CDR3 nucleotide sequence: TGTGCCAGCAGCACTCTCCGGGGGACAACTTACAATGAGCAGTTCTTC.

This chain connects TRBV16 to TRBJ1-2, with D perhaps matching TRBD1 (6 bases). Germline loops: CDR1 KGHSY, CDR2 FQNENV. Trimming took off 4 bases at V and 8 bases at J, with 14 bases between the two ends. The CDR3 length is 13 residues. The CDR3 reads CASSLQGPGGYTF. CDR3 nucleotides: TGTGCCAGCAGCCTACAGGGACCGGGAGGCTACACCTTC.

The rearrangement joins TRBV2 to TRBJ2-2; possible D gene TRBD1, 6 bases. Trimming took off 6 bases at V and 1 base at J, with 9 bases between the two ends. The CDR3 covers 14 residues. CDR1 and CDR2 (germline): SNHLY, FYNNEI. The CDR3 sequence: CASRLQGNTGELFF. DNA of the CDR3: TGTGCCAGCAGATTACAGGGGAACACCGGGGAGCTGTTTTTT. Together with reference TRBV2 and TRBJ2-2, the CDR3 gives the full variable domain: EPEVTQTPSHQVTQMGQEVILRCVPISNHLYFYWYRQILGQKVEFLVSFYNNEISEKSEIFDDQFSVERPDGSNFTLKIRSTKLEDSAMYFCASRLQGNTGELFFGEGSRLTVL.

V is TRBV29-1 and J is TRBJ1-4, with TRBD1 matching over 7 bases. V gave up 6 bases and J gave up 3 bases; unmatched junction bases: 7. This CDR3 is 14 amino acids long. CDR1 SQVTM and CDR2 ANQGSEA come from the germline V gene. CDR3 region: CSVSPGTANEKLFF. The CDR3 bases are TGCAGCGTCAGTCCCGGGACAGCTAATGAAAAACTGTTTTTT.

CDR3 DNA sequence: TGTGCCAGCAGATGGCGGAGCACAGATACGCAGTATTTT. Protein sequence: CASRWRSTDTQYF. This chain joins TRBV6-5 and TRBJ2-3; D remains unclear. This CDR3 comprises 13 residues. Germline assignment: CDR1 MNHEY and CDR2 SVGAGI. Trimming removed 6 bases at V and 0 bases at J, with 7 bases between.

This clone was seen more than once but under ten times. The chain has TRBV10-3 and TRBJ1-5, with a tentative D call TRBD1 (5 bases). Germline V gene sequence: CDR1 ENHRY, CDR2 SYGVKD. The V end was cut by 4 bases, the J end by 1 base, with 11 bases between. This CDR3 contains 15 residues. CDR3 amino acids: CAISGGAESNQPQHF. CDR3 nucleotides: TGTGCCATCAGTGGAGGGGCTGAAAGCAATCAGCCCCAGCATTTT.

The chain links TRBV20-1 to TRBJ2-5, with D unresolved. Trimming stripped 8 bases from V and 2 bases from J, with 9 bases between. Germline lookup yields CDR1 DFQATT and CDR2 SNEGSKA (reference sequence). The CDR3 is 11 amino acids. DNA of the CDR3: TGCAGTTACCTCTCACAAGAGACCCAGTACTTC. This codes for CSYLSQETQYF.

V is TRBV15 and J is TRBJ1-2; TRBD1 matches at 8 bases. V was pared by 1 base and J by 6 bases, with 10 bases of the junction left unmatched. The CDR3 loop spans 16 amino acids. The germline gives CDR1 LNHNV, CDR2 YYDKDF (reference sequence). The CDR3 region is CATSRGEDRVGHGYTF. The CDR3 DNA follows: TGTGCCACCAGCAGAGGGGAGGACAGGGTGGGCCATGGCTACACCTTC.

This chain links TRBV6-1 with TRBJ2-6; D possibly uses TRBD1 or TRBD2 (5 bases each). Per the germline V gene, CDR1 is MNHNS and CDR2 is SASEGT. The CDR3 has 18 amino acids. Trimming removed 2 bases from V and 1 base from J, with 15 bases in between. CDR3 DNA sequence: TGTGCCAGCAGTGAAAGCCGAGGGGCCTATTCTGGGGCCAACGTCCTGACTTTC. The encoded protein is CASSESRGAYSGANVLTF.

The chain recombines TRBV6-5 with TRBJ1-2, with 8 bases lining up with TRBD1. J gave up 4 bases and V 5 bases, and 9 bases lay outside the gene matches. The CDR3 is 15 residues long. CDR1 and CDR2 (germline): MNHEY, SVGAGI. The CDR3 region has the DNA TGTGCCAGCAGTCCCTCCAGGGGGCCCTTCTATGGCTACACCTTC. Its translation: CASSPSRGPFYGYTF.

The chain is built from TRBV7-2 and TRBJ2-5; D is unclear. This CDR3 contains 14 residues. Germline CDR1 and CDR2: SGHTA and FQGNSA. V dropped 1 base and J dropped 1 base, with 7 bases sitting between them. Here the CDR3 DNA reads TGTGCCAGCAGCTTAGGGGCATCCCAAGAGACCCAGTACTTC. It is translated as CASSLGASQETQYF.

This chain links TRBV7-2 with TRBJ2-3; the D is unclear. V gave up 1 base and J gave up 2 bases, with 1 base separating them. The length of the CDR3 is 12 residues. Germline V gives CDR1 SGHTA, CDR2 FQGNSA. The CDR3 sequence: CASSLDTDTQYF. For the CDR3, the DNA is TGTGCCAGCAGCTTAGACACAGATACGCAGTATTTT.

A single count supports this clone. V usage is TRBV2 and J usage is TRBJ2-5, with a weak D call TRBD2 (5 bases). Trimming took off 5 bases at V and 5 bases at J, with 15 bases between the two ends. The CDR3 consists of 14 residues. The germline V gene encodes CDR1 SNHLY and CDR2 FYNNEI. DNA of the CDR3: TGTGCCAGCAGTCCCGCCGGGGTTTGGGAGACCCAGTACTTC. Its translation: CASSPAGVWETQYF.

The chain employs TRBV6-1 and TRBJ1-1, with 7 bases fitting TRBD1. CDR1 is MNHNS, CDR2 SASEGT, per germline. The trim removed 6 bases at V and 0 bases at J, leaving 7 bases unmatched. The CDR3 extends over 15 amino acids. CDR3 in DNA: TGTGCCAGCAGCTCGGGACAGATCATGAACACTGAAGCTTTCTTT. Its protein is CASSSGQIMNTEAFF.